These 3 T cell receptor beta chains were sequenced from one sample in a study of blood T cell repertoires in COVID-19. Some clones are missing from TCRdb's copy, which holds only in-frame ones; the method was immunoSEQ multiplex PCR. The table has tens of thousands of clones, 88% seen once. Sequencing was done on a sample of peripheral blood. The receptor set was obtained from a human donor with active COVID-19. The donor label of this sample is uncertain.

The chain couples TRBV2 to TRBJ2-3, with 9 bases matching TRBD2. CDR1 is SNHLY, CDR2 FYNNEI, per germline. This CDR3 contains 14 residues. V shed 6 bases and J 5 bases; nucleotides not matched to a gene: 6. This CDR3 reads CASRARLAEDTQYF. Written as DNA, the CDR3 is TGTGCCAGCAGAGCCCGACTAGCGGAAGATACGCAGTATTTT. Drawing the rest from reference TRBV2 and TRBJ2-3, the complete variable domain is EPEVTQTPSHQVTQMGQEVILRCVPISNHLYFYWYRQILGQKVEFLVSFYNNEISEKSEIFDDQFSVERPDGSNFTLKIRSTKLEDSAMYFCASRARLAEDTQYFGPGTRLTVL.

This chain links TRBV9 with TRBJ2-5; TRBD2 might be the D (6 bases). This CDR3 has 14 residues. The germline V gene encodes CDR1 SGDLS and CDR2 YYNGEE. Trimming shortened V by 0 bases and J by 4 bases, and 10 bases separated the two germline ends. The CDR3 DNA follows: TGTGCCAGCAGCGTAGGGGGACTGGGAGAGACCCAGTACTTC. Amino acid sequence: CASSVGGLGETQYF.

The rearrangement links TRBV4-2 to TRBJ1-3; D unresolved. CDR1 and CDR2 from the germline V gene are LGHNA and YNFKEQ. V shed 4 bases and J shed 7 bases, with 20 bases lying between them. This CDR3 is 16 amino acids long. The CDR3 protein is CASSPKDGVEGNTIYF. The DNA for the CDR3 is TGTGCCAGCAGCCCGAAGGACGGGGTGGAAGGGAACACCATATATTTT.